These 10 T cell receptor beta chains were all obtained from the same sample, sequenced in a study of shared clonotypes between healthy human individuals (dated by TCRdb to about 2020). Library prep was done by the immunoSEQ multiplex PCR assay. Not all clones reach the TCRdb copy of this immuneACCESS table, which keeps in-frame sequences only. Checked studies attribute under half of the gap to unresolved V genes and leave the rest unexplained. The sample table holds some 1,900,000 clones, of which approximately 94% were seen once. The ten top clones hold roughly 1.2% of the sample. For the CD8 naive samples, CD45RO-negative cells were positively selected for CCR7, yielding a CD45RA+CCR7+ population from which TemRA cells were excluded. Material: naive CD8+ T cells sorted from blood. Reading the label with the study, this specimen's cell subset or site is: CD45RA+CCR7+. The receptors were sampled from a man aged 18 to 35 in good health.

V usage is TRBV27 and J usage is TRBJ1-2; D is possibly TRBD1 (5 bases). CDR1 and CDR2 (germline): MNHEY, SMNVEV (reference sequence). The germline V and J ends were trimmed by 6 bases and 5 bases, with 28 bases remaining between them. This CDR3 has 18 residues. CDR3 sequence reads: CASSSISVQGTTLYGYTF. The CDR3 DNA sequence: TGTGCCAGCAGCTCTATATCCGTTCAGGGAACGACTCTATATGGCTACACCTTC.

The chain employs TRBV15 and TRBJ2-7; 7 positions agree with TRBD1. Germline CDR1 and CDR2: LNHNV and YYDKDF (reference sequence). This CDR3 is built from 13 residues. After removal of 5 bases from V and 2 bases from J, the junction contained 3 bases not matched to a gene. The CDR3 reads CATSFGTAYEQYF. In DNA, the CDR3 is TGTGCCACCAGCTTTGGGACAGCCTACGAGCAGTACTTC. The variable domain in full, with the rest retrieved from reference TRBV15 and TRBJ2-7, is DAMVIQNPRYQVTQFGKPVTLSCSQTLNHNVMYWYQQKSSQAPKLLFHYYDKDFNNEADTPDNFQSRRPNTSFCFLDIRSPGLGDTAMYLCATSFGTAYEQYFGPGTRLTVT.

This rearrangement joins TRBV14 to TRBJ1-1; tentative D call: TRBD1 (5 bases). The CDR3 consists of 16 residues. Germline CDR1 reads SGHDN; CDR2 reads FVKESK. Trimming cost V 0 bases and J 6 bases, with 17 bases left between them. CDR3 nucleotides: TGTGCCAGCAGCCAAGATGGTGAGGGACTTGATGCTGAAGCTTTCTTT. Translating gives CASSQDGEGLDAEAFF. The complete variable domain, with remaining parts taken from reference TRBV14 and TRBJ1-1, reads EAGVTQFPSHSVIEKGQTVTLRCDPISGHDNLYWYRRVMGKEIKFLLHFVKESKQDESGMPNNRFLAERTGGTYSTLKVQPAELEDSGVYFCASSQDGEGLDAEAFFGQGTRLTVV.

This clone came up once. The sample contains more than one DNA sequence encoding this CDR3. V is TRBV6-5 and J is TRBJ2-5; D possibly corresponds to TRBD2 (7 bases). The V end was cut by 0 bases, the J end by 1 base, with 9 bases between. In germline, CDR1 is MNHEY, CDR2 SVGAGI. The CDR3 extends over 15 amino acids. The CDR3 region is CASSYSGGPQETQYF. Written as DNA, the CDR3 is TGTGCCAGCAGTTACTCGGGGGGGCCCCAAGAGACCCAGTACTTC.

As concerns this clone: Other nucleotide sequences in the sample specify the same CDR3. The chain joins TRBV9 to TRBJ2-1; D ambiguous. V lost 0 bases and J 0 bases, leaving 10 bases between the germline ends. The CDR3 contains 16 residues. The germline V gene has CDR1 SGDLS and CDR2 YYNGEE. CDR3 DNA sequence: TGTGCCAGCAGCGTAGATTCGGTAAGCTCCTACAATGAGCAGTTCTTC. It encodes CASSVDSVSSYNEQFF.

The chain carries TRBV10-2 and TRBJ2-7; D gene ambiguous. The CDR3 is 13 residues long. Germline assignment: CDR1 WSHSY and CDR2 SAAADI. Trimming shortened V by 1 base and J by 2 bases, and 6 bases separated the two germline ends. The CDR3 nucleotides are TGCGCCAGCAGTGAGTGGCAGACCTACGAGCAGTACTTC. Its translation is CASSEWQTYEQYF.

V and J are TRBV19 and TRBJ2-2; 7 bases are a match to TRBD2. Germline trimming cut 8 bases from V and 2 bases from J; bases unmatched to any gene: 11. From germline, CDR1 is LNHDA and CDR2 SQIVND (reference sequence). This CDR3 comprises 16 residues. The CDR3 nucleotides are TGTGCCAGTGGAGCGGGAACGACCCTTAACACCGGGGAGCTGTTTTTT. As protein: CASGAGTTLNTGELFF. Combining the CDR3 with reference TRBV19 and TRBJ2-2 gives the whole variable domain DGGITQSPKYLFRKEGQNVTLSCEQNLNHDAMYWYRQDPGQGLRLIYYSQIVNDFQKGDIAEGYSVSREKKESFPLTVTSAQKNPTAFYLCASGAGTTLNTGELFFGEGSRLTVL.

This chain uses TRBV25-1 with TRBJ1-6; D perhaps matches TRBD1 (5 bases). This CDR3 is 17 amino acids long. Between the trimmed V and J ends, which lost 3 bases and 6 bases, there was a span of 18 bases. The germline V gene encodes CDR1 MGHDK and CDR2 SYGVNS. As DNA, the CDR3 is TGTGCCAGCAGTGAGGGGGGGACGGGGCTGGGTAATTCACCCCTCCACTTT. Translated: CASSEGGTGLGNSPLHF.

This chain connects TRBV20-1 to TRBJ1-1; D call uncertain. Germline V gene sequence: CDR1 DFQATT, CDR2 SNEGSKA (reference sequence). Trimming left V 5 bases short and J 5 bases short, with 6 bases between. The CDR3 runs 10 residues. The CDR3 region is CSAFWTEAFF. CDR3 coding DNA: TGCAGTGCTTTTTGGACTGAAGCTTTCTTT.

The chain carries TRBV9 and TRBJ2-1; 10 nucleotides match TRBD2. Unmatched junction bases numbered 3, after V lost 3 bases and J lost 6 bases. The V gene's germline CDR1 is SGDLS and CDR2 YYNGEE. This CDR3 region has 14 residues. CDR3 sequence reads: CASSGGLAPNEQFF. The CDR3 nucleotides read TGTGCCAGCAGCGGGGGACTAGCGCCCAATGAGCAGTTCTTC.